These 15 T cell receptor beta chains share one sample of origin, sequenced in a study of patients and donors after allogeneic stem cell transplantation. One entry per CDR3 protein results from TCRdb running MiXCR on the RT-PCR reads. The sample holds approximately 150,000 distinct CDR3 sequences, 30% seen once. The sequenced sample was blood, either unsorted or a sorted T cell fraction (not recorded which). The receptor source for this set is a human donor who was either an allogeneic HSCT recipient or a stem cell or donor lymphocyte infusion donor (not recorded which). It is not recorded whose cells these are; they may come from a transplant donor.

This clonotype was detected a few times. V is TRBV28 and J is TRBJ2-7; 11 bases are a match to TRBD1. The CDR3 is 16 amino acids. Per germline, CDR1 MDHEN and CDR2 SYDVKM. Trimming removed 4 bases from V and 7 bases from J; junction bases left unmatched: 12. The CDR3 loop reads CASSSHPGQGAGEQYF. The CDR3 DNA is TGTGCCAGCAGTTCGCACCCCGGACAGGGGGCAGGAGAGCAGTACTTC.

This clonotype was observed many times. The chain combines TRBV10-3 with TRBJ2-1; 11 nucleotides align to TRBD2. Per germline, CDR1 ENHRY and CDR2 SYGVKD. J was trimmed by 8 bases and V by 3 bases; bases with no gene match: 6. The CDR3 totals 15 residues. The CDR3 spells CAISEGLAGGDEQFF. Here the CDR3 DNA reads TGTGCCATCAGTGAAGGCCTAGCGGGAGGCGATGAGCAGTTCTTC.

The rearrangement joins TRBV5-1 to TRBJ2-1, with 9 bases lining up with TRBD2. This CDR3 has 15 residues. Germline V gene sequence: CDR1 SGHRS, CDR2 YFSETQ. Germline trimming cut 3 bases from V and 3 bases from J; bases unmatched to any gene: 4. The CDR3 reads CASSSRLADYNEQFF. As DNA, the CDR3 is TGCGCCAGCAGCTCACGACTAGCGGACTACAATGAGCAGTTCTTC.

The chain links TRBV4-1 to TRBJ1-2; possible D gene TRBD1, 5 bases. The CDR3 length is 16 residues. The V gene lost 1 base and the J gene lost 4 bases, with 16 bases spanning the gap. Germline V CDR1 and CDR2: MGHRA, YSYEKL. Written as DNA, the CDR3 is TGCGCCAGCAGCCAAGTTGGTTCGGGCAGGGTCTATGGCTACACCTTC. Residues: CASSQVGSGRVYGYTF.

The chain links TRBV4-1 to TRBJ1-2, with D tentatively TRBD1 (5 bases). The V gene lost 0 bases and the J gene lost 7 bases, with 12 bases spanning the gap. Germline assignment: CDR1 MGHRA and CDR2 YSYEKL. CDR3 length: 14 residues. CDR3 loop: CASSQDLRGTGYTF. CDR3 DNA sequence: TGCGCCAGCAGCCAAGACCTTCGAGGGACTGGCTACACCTTC.

This chain uses TRBV27 with TRBJ1-2; D uncertain. The germline gives CDR1 MNHEY, CDR2 SMNVEV (reference sequence). Between the trimmed V and J ends, which lost 8 bases and 2 bases, there was a span of 12 bases. CDR3 length equals 13 residues. The CDR3 bases are TGTGCCAGCGCAGCGTATCTAAACTATGGCTACACCTTC. It codes for CASAAYLNYGYTF.

This clonotype showed up just a few times. V usage is TRBV6-1 and J usage is TRBJ1-1; D is uncertain. The V and J ends lost 1 base and 11 bases respectively, with 8 bases between them. The CDR3 has 11 amino acids. In germline, CDR1 is MNHNS, CDR2 SASEGT. CDR3 nucleotide sequence: TGTGCCAGCAGTGAAGGACGTATGGCTTTCTTT. It codes for CASSEGRMAFF.

Only a few counts were recorded for this clonotype. The gene calls are TRBV7-3 and TRBJ2-1; maybe TRBD2 (5 bases). Looked up from germline, CDR1 is SGHTA and CDR2 is FQGTGA. V lost 1 base, J lost 4 bases, and 14 bases lay in between. CDR3 size: 16 residues. CDR3 in amino acids: CASSLSGPPGYNEQFF. In DNA, the CDR3 is TGTGCCAGCAGCTTAAGCGGGCCCCCTGGGTACAATGAGCAGTTCTTC.

V and J are TRBV7-9 and TRBJ1-3; D gene uncertain. The CDR3 loop spans 13 amino acids. In germline, CDR1 is SEHNR, CDR2 FQNEAQ (reference sequence). Trimming shortened V by 5 bases and J by 7 bases, and 12 bases separated the two germline ends. The DNA for the CDR3 is TGTGCCAGCAGCAAGGCCCCTACGAACACCATATATTTT. Protein sequence: CASSKAPTNTIYF.

CDR3: CASSSLDRSYEQYF. As DNA, the CDR3 is TGTGCCAGCAGTTCCCTGGACAGATCCTACGAGCAGTACTTC. This rearrangement joins TRBV27 to TRBJ2-7; D is perhaps TRBD1 (6 bases). CDR3 length equals 14 residues. The germline V gene encodes CDR1 MNHEY and CDR2 SMNVEV (reference sequence). Trimming took off 4 bases at V and 1 base at J, with 11 bases between the two ends.

The J gene is TRBJ2-7, the V gene TRBV6-5; 9 bases match TRBD2. V shed 2 bases and J 3 bases; nucleotides not matched to a gene: 8. The CDR3 has 16 residues. Germline CDR1 is MNHEY and CDR2 is SVGAGI. The CDR3 protein is CASSYRTSATLYEQYF. CDR3 nucleotide sequence: TGTGCCAGCAGTTACAGGACTAGCGCAACCCTCTACGAGCAGTACTTC.

This clonotype showed up just a few times. V gene TRBV5-1 combines with J gene TRBJ2-7, with D uncertain. Germline V gene data show CDR1 as SGHRS and CDR2 as YFSETQ. The CDR3 runs to 15 residues. Trimming shortened V by 4 bases and J by 2 bases, and 16 bases separated the two germline ends. The CDR3 spells CASSPSDPLPYEQYF. CDR3 nucleotide sequence: TGCGCCAGCAGCCCTTCGGACCCGTTACCCTACGAGCAGTACTTC. The whole variable domain, remainder taken from reference TRBV5-1 and TRBJ2-7, is KAGVTQTPRYLIKTRGQQVTLSCSPISGHRSVSWYQQTPGQGLQFLFEYFSETQRNKGNFPGRFSGRQFSNSRSEMNVSTLELGDSALYLCASSPSDPLPYEQYFGPGTRLTVT.

The sample holds a few counts of this clonotype. V is TRBV7-6 and J is TRBJ1-1, with 8 bases identical to TRBD1. This CDR3 has 15 amino acids. J gave up 4 bases and V 3 bases, and 7 bases lay outside the gene matches. Germline V gene data show CDR1 as SGHVS and CDR2 as FNYEAQ. The CDR3 nucleotides are TGTGCCAGCAGCTTTTTACAGGGGGGGAGCACTGAAGCTTTCTTT. Its protein is CASSFLQGGSTEAFF.

The chain employs TRBV12-3 or TRBV12-4 and TRBJ1-2; a weak D match, TRBD1 (6 bases). This CDR3 region has 12 residues. V lost 6 bases, J lost 13 bases, and 18 bases lay in between. CDR3 bases: TGTGCCAGCAGCCCCGACTCCGGGGGGCGCACCTTC. Its protein product is CASSPDSGGRTF.

This clonotype has a count of ten or more. This chain connects TRBV6-5 to TRBJ1-1; 9 bases fit TRBD1. Trimming took 2 bases from V and 5 from J; bases not matched to a gene: 6. The CDR3 is 15 residues long. CDR1 MNHEY and CDR2 SVGAGI come from the germline V gene. The CDR3 nucleotides read TGTGCCAGCAGTTACGGGACAGGGCTTAAAACTGAAGCTTTCTTT. It yields the protein CASSYGTGLKTEAFF.